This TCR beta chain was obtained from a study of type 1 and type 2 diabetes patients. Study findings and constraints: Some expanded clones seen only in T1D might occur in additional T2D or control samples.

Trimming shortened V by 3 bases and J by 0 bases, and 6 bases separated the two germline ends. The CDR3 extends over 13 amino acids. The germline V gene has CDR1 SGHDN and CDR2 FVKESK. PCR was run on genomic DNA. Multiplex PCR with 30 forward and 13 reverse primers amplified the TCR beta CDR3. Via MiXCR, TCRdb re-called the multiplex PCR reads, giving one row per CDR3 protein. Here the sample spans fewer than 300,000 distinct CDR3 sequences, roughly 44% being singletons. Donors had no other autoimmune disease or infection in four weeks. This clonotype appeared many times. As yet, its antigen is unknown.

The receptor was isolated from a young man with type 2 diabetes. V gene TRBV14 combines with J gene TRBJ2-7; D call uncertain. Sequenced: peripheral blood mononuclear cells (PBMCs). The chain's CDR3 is CASSQSSSYEQYF. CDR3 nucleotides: TGTGCCAGCAGCCAGTCTAGCTCCTACGAGCAGTACTTC.